The T cell receptor (beta chain) described here comes from a study of blood T cells in healthy people across ages. Study findings and constraints: Reliance upon unsorted PBMCs precluded definitive naive versus antigen-experienced comparison.

Sample-barcoded 5' priming and a J-beta primer mix drove a second PCR of roughly 7 to 11 cycles. TCRdb used MiXCR to reprocess the 5' RACE reads, holding one entry per CDR3 protein. The table lists about 930,000 distinct CDR3 sequences, about 29% of them singletons. Germline CDR1 MNHEY, CDR2 SMNVEV (reference sequence). The CDR3 runs 14 residues. The V end lost 10 bases, the J end lost 2 bases, and 16 bases lay between the germline ends. With respect to this clonotype: Its target is not known.

Extracted total RNA amounted to at least 5.5 micrograms for each sample. This sample also appeared in a second study, on T cells of mothers and their children. From that study: Nine systemically healthy Caucasian donors: three mothers, six children. All RNA that had been extracted was used for cDNA synthesis at around 1.4 ug per 15 ul.

The origin of this receptor is a middle-aged woman in good health. This chain uses TRBV27 with TRBJ2-3; D might be TRBD1 or TRBD2, each matching 5 bases. The sequencing sample was made of blood. DNA of the CDR3: TGTGCCAACAGCTACCAGGGACCCACAGATACGCAGTATTTT. This translates into CANSYQGPTDTQYF.